These 30 T cell receptor beta chains share one sample of origin, sequenced in a study of blood T cell repertoires in COVID-19 (dated by TCRdb to 2020 to 2022). Receptor libraries were prepared by the immunoSEQ multiplex PCR assay. TCRdb provides this immuneACCESS table in a form limited to in-frame rearrangements. Some clones are lacking; in checked studies, under half of them reflect an unresolved V gene, and why the rest are absent is not known. The sample data list 300,000 to 400,000 clones, and approximately 87% of these were observed just once. 0.95% to 1% of the sample lies in the top ten. Material for sequencing was PBMCs or T cells enriched from blood (not recorded which). These receptors were taken from a young woman with acute COVID-19.

Worth noting for this clone: The sample has other DNA sequences that encode this CDR3 too. This sequence joins TRBV9 and TRBJ1-1; tentatively, D is TRBD1 (6 bases). The V end was cut by 0 bases, the J end by 3 bases, with 12 bases between. The germline V gene has CDR1 SGDLS and CDR2 YYNGEE. The CDR3 sequence is 15 residues long. The CDR3 spells CASSVVGGRDTEAFF. For the CDR3, the DNA is TGTGCCAGCAGCGTAGTGGGGGGGCGCGACACTGAAGCTTTCTTT.

The chain recombines TRBV5-5 with TRBJ2-7, with D possibly TRBD2 on 6 matching bases. The CDR3 has 12 residues. The germline V and J ends were trimmed by 1 base and 7 bases, with 9 bases remaining between them. CDR1 is SGHKS, CDR2 YYEKEE, per germline (reference sequence). In DNA, the CDR3 is TGTGCCAGCAGCTTGCCCAGCGGGGAGCAGTACTTC. It yields the protein CASSLPSGEQYF.

The V call is TRBV7-3, the J call TRBJ1-3; D gene unclear. This CDR3 region has 14 residues. Germline values: CDR1 SGHTA, CDR2 FQGTGA. The V end lost 2 bases, the J end lost 1 base, and 6 bases lay between the germline ends. Written as DNA, the CDR3 is TGTGCCAGCAGCTTACTCCCTTCTGGAAACACCATATATTTT. This translates into CASSLLPSGNTIYF. The full variable domain, with the rest looked up from reference TRBV7-3 and TRBJ1-3, is GAGVSQTPSNKVTEKGKYVELRCDPISGHTALYWYRQSLGQGPEFLIYFQGTGAADDSGLPNDRFFAVRPEGSVSTLKIQRTERGDSAVYLCASSLLPSGNTIYFGEGSWLTVV.

CDR3 nucleotide sequence: TGCGCCAGCAGTCCGAATTCCGGACAGTATAGCAATCAGCCCCAGCATTTT. Translation gives CASSPNSGQYSNQPQHF. The chain combines TRBV4-1 with TRBJ1-5; D is possibly TRBD1 (6 bases). Trimming took 6 bases from V and 0 from J, leaving 18 bases between them. Germline V gene data show CDR1 as MGHRA and CDR2 as YSYEKL. The CDR3 is made up of 17 amino acids.

The gene calls are TRBV19 and TRBJ2-7, with TRBD1 matching 10 bases. Per the germline V gene, CDR1 is LNHDA and CDR2 is SQIVND (reference sequence). J lost 6 bases, V lost 6 bases, and 14 bases had no gene match. This CDR3 region has 16 residues. CDR3 coding DNA: TGTGCCAGTAGCCTCTCACCGGGACAGGGGACCACCGAGCAGTACTTC. Amino acids: CASSLSPGQGTTEQYF.

The CDR3 nucleotides read TGTGCCACCAGTGACCCCGGGGGACAGGCCTACAATGAGCAGTTCTTC. It codes for CATSDPGGQAYNEQFF. This chain connects TRBV24-1 to TRBJ2-1, with TRBD1 matching 8 bases. Trimming took 4 bases from V and 2 from J; bases not matched to a gene: 6. The CDR3 extends over 16 amino acids. From germline, CDR1 is KGHDR and CDR2 SFDVKD.

The rearrangement joins TRBV28 to TRBJ2-7; D is uncertain. The germline V and J ends were trimmed by 3 bases and 7 bases, with 10 bases remaining between them. Looked up from germline, CDR1 is MDHEN and CDR2 is SYDVKM. The CDR3 spans 12 residues. CDR3 nucleotide sequence: TGTGCCAGCAGTTTCTCTGAGTCAGAGCAGTACTTC. It codes for CASSFSESEQYF.

The V call is TRBV13, the J call TRBJ2-1; D gene uncertain. Germline V gene data show CDR1 as PRHDT and CDR2 as FYEKMQ (reference sequence). This CDR3 has 17 amino acids. With 2 bases removed from V and 1 base from J, the gap between germline ends came to 15 bases. The CDR3 sequence: CASSLRFEASSYNEQFF. DNA for the CDR3: TGTGCCAGCAGCTTAAGGTTCGAAGCGTCGTCCTACAATGAGCAGTTCTTC.

The V and J genes are TRBV27 and TRBJ2-1, with 11 nucleotides matching TRBD1. The junction had 2 bases not matched to a gene; V was cut back by 1 base and J by 3 bases. The CDR3 is made up of 16 amino acids. Germline V gene sequence: CDR1 MNHEY, CDR2 SMNVEV (reference sequence). The CDR3 spells CASSLFGTGGYNEQFF. CDR3 coding DNA: TGTGCCAGCAGTTTATTTGGGACAGGGGGCTACAATGAGCAGTTCTTC.

This chain links TRBV6-5 with TRBJ2-1; the match to TRBD2 covers 8 bases. Per the germline V gene, CDR1 is MNHEY and CDR2 is SVGAGI. CDR3 size: 14 residues. Losses at the gene ends were 11 bases for V and 5 bases for J; bases not matched to a gene: 11. The CDR3 DNA sequence: TGTGCCGGCATTTCTAGCGGGCCTAACAATGAGCAGTTCTTC. Its translation: CAGISSGPNNEQFF.

The V gene is TRBV2, the J gene TRBJ1-1; D unclear. The CDR3 is 14 residues long. Germline loops: CDR1 SNHLY, CDR2 FYNNEI. Trimming stripped 7 bases from V and 1 base from J, with 13 bases between. CDR3 DNA sequence: TGTGCCAGCATAATTGGACGGGGGAACACTGAAGCTTTCTTT. Its translation: CASIIGRGNTEAFF. Variable domain in full (rest from reference TRBV2 and TRBJ1-1): EPEVTQTPSHQVTQMGQEVILRCVPISNHLYFYWYRQILGQKVEFLVSFYNNEISEKSEIFDDQFSVERPDGSNFTLKIRSTKLEDSAMYFCASIIGRGNTEAFFGQGTRLTVV.

This clone was detected a few times. The chain joins TRBV2 to TRBJ2-3; 10 positions match TRBD2. The germline CDR1 and CDR2 sequences are SNHLY and FYNNEI. CDR3 length: 15 amino acids. V shed 7 bases, J shed 1 base, and the junction held 5 bases outside the gene matches. The CDR3 DNA follows: TGTGCCAGCACCTTAGGGACTAGCGGCACAGATACGCAGTATTTT. Residues: CASTLGTSGTDTQYF.

V is TRBV19 and J is TRBJ1-4; 9 nucleotides match TRBD1. Per the germline V gene, CDR1 is LNHDA and CDR2 is SQIVND (reference sequence). Trimming cost V 4 bases and J 3 bases; bases outside gene matches: 9. This CDR3 is 17 amino acids long. The CDR3, as DNA: TGTGCCAGTAGTAATACCGTCAGGACAGGGGCTAATGAAAAACTGTTTTTT. This sequence encodes CASSNTVRTGANEKLFF.

The rearrangement joins TRBV7-9 to TRBJ2-7; 9 bases match TRBD1. Germline trimming cut 5 bases from V and 8 bases from J; bases unmatched to any gene: 13. Germline CDR1 SEHNR, CDR2 FQNEAQ (reference sequence). There are 15 residues in the CDR3. As DNA, the CDR3 is TGTGCCAGCAGCCAATCCGGGACAGGGCCGTTGAAGCAGTACTTC. Amino acids: CASSQSGTGPLKQYF.

The genes are TRBV6-4 and TRBJ2-1; 10 positions agree with TRBD2. V dropped 6 bases and J dropped 8; count of bases not matched to a gene: 7. This CDR3 is 14 amino acids long. Germline loops: CDR1 MRHNA, CDR2 SNTAGT. CDR3 sequence: CASSKRGGTDEQFF. The CDR3 nucleotides are TGTGCCAGCAGCAAGCGGGGGGGTACCGATGAGCAGTTCTTC.

The chain links TRBV6-5 to TRBJ2-7; 8 bases are shared with TRBD2. V trimming: 8 bases; J trimming: 0 bases; junction bases outside the gene matches: 9. Germline V CDR1 and CDR2: MNHEY, SVGAGI. The CDR3 runs to 15 residues. The CDR3 DNA is TGTGCCAGCGTGACCGGGGGGGATCTCTCCTACGAGCAGTACTTC. Its translation is CASVTGGDLSYEQYF.

The chain recombines TRBV30 with TRBJ2-1; no reliable D call. Trimming took off 1 base at V and 7 bases at J, with 8 bases between the two ends. Per the germline V gene, CDR1 is GTSNPN and CDR2 is SVGIG (reference sequence). The CDR3 totals 12 residues. CDR3 amino acids: CAWSGPQNEQFF. Here the CDR3 DNA reads TGTGCCTGGAGTGGGCCACAGAATGAGCAGTTCTTC. Complete variable domain (other parts from reference TRBV30 and TRBJ2-1): SQTIHQWPATLVQPVGSPLSLECTVEGTSNPNLYWYRQAAGRGLQLLFYSVGIGQISSEVPQNLSASRPQDRQFILSSKKLLLSDSGFYLCAWSGPQNEQFFGPGTRLTVL.

This chain links TRBV5-1 with TRBJ1-1; 8 bases are a match to TRBD1. Germline V gene sequence: CDR1 SGHRS, CDR2 YFSETQ. The V and J ends lost 4 bases and 4 bases, in that order; junction bases with no gene match: 15. The CDR3 has 17 residues. The CDR3 spells CASSLAPADRAGTEAFF. In nucleotides, the CDR3 is TGCGCCAGCAGCCTTGCCCCGGCGGACAGGGCCGGCACTGAAGCTTTCTTT.

The V and J genes are TRBV19 and TRBJ2-7; the match to TRBD1 covers 9 bases. The germline CDR1 and CDR2 sequences are LNHDA and SQIVND (reference sequence). Trimming cost V 5 bases and J 2 bases; bases outside gene matches: 7. CDR3 length equals 15 residues. CDR3 protein: CASSSTGTGPYEQYF. Here the CDR3 DNA reads TGTGCCAGTAGTTCAACCGGGACAGGGCCCTACGAGCAGTACTTC.

The chain carries TRBV19 and TRBJ2-7; D unresolved. V was clipped by 7 bases and J by 3 bases, with 13 bases between them. Germline values: CDR1 LNHDA, CDR2 SQIVND (reference sequence). The CDR3 covers 13 residues. The DNA for the CDR3 is TGTGCCAGTACAGGCCAGTACAGCTACGAGCAGTACTTC. Translating gives CASTGQYSYEQYF.

V and J are TRBV27 and TRBJ1-2, with a possible D match to TRBD1 (5 bases). Germline-derived CDR1 and CDR2 are MNHEY and SMNVEV (reference sequence). V dropped 2 bases and J dropped 4 bases, with 11 bases sitting between them. The CDR3 covers 14 residues. The CDR3 loop reads CASSLGGGVYGYTF. DNA for the CDR3: TGTGCCAGCAGTTTAGGGGGAGGGGTCTATGGCTACACCTTC.

This chain connects TRBV28 to TRBJ2-6, with TRBD1 identical over 8 bases. The CDR3 is 15 residues long. Trimming at V came to 7 bases and at J to 1 base, leaving 3 bases not matched to a gene. Germline V gene lookup returns CDR1 MDHEN and CDR2 SYDVKM. Here the CDR3 reads CASTDRESGANVLTF. Written as DNA, the CDR3 is TGTGCCAGCACGGACAGGGAATCTGGGGCCAACGTCCTGACTTTC. Complete variable domain (other parts from reference TRBV28 and TRBJ2-6): DVKVTQSSRYLVKRTGEKVFLECVQDMDHENMFWYRQDPGLGLRLIYFSYDVKMKEKGDIPEGYSVSREKKERFSLILESASTNQTSMYLCASTDRESGANVLTFGAGSRLTVL.

This clone was detected once. V is TRBV24-1 and J is TRBJ2-1; D is unresolved. V shed 6 bases and J shed 3 bases, with 8 bases lying between them. Germline loops: CDR1 KGHDR, CDR2 SFDVKD. This CDR3 is 13 amino acids long. CDR3 sequence reads: CATSSVFYNEQFF. CDR3 nucleotide sequence: TGTGCCACCAGTTCCGTTTTCTACAATGAGCAGTTCTTC.

The chain links TRBV14 to TRBJ2-4; 7 bases line up with TRBD2. The ends lost 5 bases at V and 11 bases at J; junction bases unmatched: 9. The germline gives CDR1 SGHDN, CDR2 FVKESK. This CDR3 has 13 residues. CDR3 residues: CASSGTNVRVQYF. The CDR3 DNA is TGTGCCAGCAGCGGGACTAACGTCAGGGTTCAGTACTTC.

The V call is TRBV19, the J call TRBJ1-4, with a possible D match to TRBD1 (5 bases). Germline V gives CDR1 LNHDA, CDR2 SQIVND (reference sequence). Trimming pared 8 bases from V and 8 bases from J, leaving 9 bases between. CDR3 length equals 11 residues. DNA for the CDR3: TGTGCCAGTGGGGCAGGCGAAAAACTGTTTTTT. This translates into CASGAGEKLFF.

This chain uses TRBV4-3 with TRBJ2-1, with D perhaps TRBD1 (5 bases). CDR1 and CDR2 (germline): LGHNA, YSLEER. V was shortened by 4 bases and J by 5 bases, with 9 bases between the two germline ends. This CDR3 comprises 13 residues. CDR3 residues: CASSRRGNNEQFF. DNA of the CDR3: TGCGCCAGCAGCCGAAGGGGAAACAATGAGCAGTTCTTC.

This clone was seen once. The genes are TRBV21-1 and TRBJ2-7; the tabulated D call, TRBD1, remains unverified against the DNA. TRBV21-1 is a known pseudogene. The CDR3 is made up of 14 amino acids. This CDR3 is CASSKGSTSYEQYF. The CDR3 DNA is TGTGCCAGCAGCAAGGGCAGCACATCCTACGAGCAGTACTTC.

The gene calls are TRBV19 and TRBJ1-6, with TRBD1 as a possible D gene (6 bases). There are 16 residues in the CDR3. V was pared by 6 bases and J by 3 bases, with 15 bases between. Germline V lookup: CDR1 LNHDA, CDR2 SQIVND (reference sequence). Written as DNA, the CDR3 is TGTGCCAGTAGATACGGGACACGGGACTATAATTCACCCCTCCACTTT. This encodes CASRYGTRDYNSPLHF. Full variable domain (rest looked up from reference TRBV19 and TRBJ1-6): DGGITQSPKYLFRKEGQNVTLSCEQNLNHDAMYWYRQDPGQGLRLIYYSQIVNDFQKGDIAEGYSVSREKKESFPLTVTSAQKNPTAFYLCASRYGTRDYNSPLHFGNGTRLTVT.

The chain employs TRBV6-5 and TRBJ2-1, with 7 positions matching TRBD1. Per germline, CDR1 MNHEY and CDR2 SVGAGI. The CDR3 length is 12 residues. V was pared by 6 bases and J by 8 bases, with 4 bases of the junction left unmatched. The chain's CDR3 is CASRKTGYEQFF. The DNA of the CDR3 is TGTGCCAGCAGAAAGACAGGGTATGAGCAGTTCTTC.

V gene TRBV6-2 or TRBV6-3 combines with J gene TRBJ1-5; D uncertain. Germline V gene sequence: CDR1 MNHEY, CDR2 SVGEGT. The CDR3 runs 14 residues. The V end lost 0 bases, the J end lost 5 bases, and 8 bases lay between the germline ends. The CDR3 loop reads CASSYSPGYQPQHF. CDR3 nucleotides: TGTGCCAGCAGTTACTCCCCCGGGTATCAGCCCCAGCATTTT.